This T cell receptor (beta chain) was sequenced in a study of T cells in Graves' hyperthyroidism and ophthalmopathy (dated by TCRdb to 2018 to 2020). Turning to the overall study: Peripheral blood was collected at initial diagnosis, before any treatment. A discovery cohort of roughly 100 patients, roughly 45 with Graves' ophthalmopathy and 57 with stable Graves' hyperthyroidism, was used to find distinguishing TCR V-J signatures. Prospective prediction of ophthalmopathy was tested in an independent validation cohort of 18 to 20 hyperthyroidism patients and 17 patients who later progressed to ophthalmopathy. The 100 or so discovery patients were randomly split 7:3 into training and test sets. In several Graves' hyperthyroidism patients, the study also compared T-cell repertoires from thyroid tissue with T-cell repertoires from blood. Once sampling was done, hyperthyroidism patients were given methimazole at a starting dose of 30 mg daily, whereas ophthalmopathy patients were given high-dose intravenous methylprednisolone. According to the paper, TCR Vbeta CDR3 sequencing was carried out on some 140 peripheral blood samples, which came from 40 to 45 ophthalmopathy, 80 or so hyperthyroidism and approximately 17 progressor patients. On the study overall, not on this receptor specifically: A model built on a 13 V-J signature distinguished ophthalmopathy from stable hyperthyroidism, reaching approximately 89% sensitivity and about 81% specificity in cross-validation and 80%/75% in testing. In validation, the model predicted progression to ophthalmopathy with roughly 70% sensitivity and roughly 72% specificity, a median of 6.5 months before onset. Most expanded thyroid clonotypes (frequency above 0.001) were also found in blood, which suggests that blood repertoires may mirror thyroid immune responses. Sample size was not statistically predetermined, and blinding of investigators to group allocation was not performed.

A patient counted as having stable Graves' hyperthyroidism if no progression to ophthalmopathy occurred over 18 months of follow-up. Hyperthyroidism patients were newly diagnosed, with disease duration under 2 months, and aged 18 to 65 years. Any patient with an uncontrolled infection, another autoimmune disease, pregnancy or lactation was excluded. Diagnoses were based on clinical symptoms, serum thyroxine and TRAb, thyroid ultrasound and orbital computed tomography. Ficoll-Paque density gradient centrifugation was used to isolate PBMCs from around 10 ml of fresh peripheral blood. Trizol reagent was used to extract total RNA, and RNA quality was then checked on an Agilent 2100 Bioanalyzer. In its sample, this clonotype was seen many times. Its antigen specificity is not known. No base qualities exist here, and no much larger clone lies one base off it. TCR beta CDR3 regions were amplified from RNA transcripts. The first round of RT-PCR for the TCR CDR3 was performed with the HTBI primer set and the Qiagen OneStep RT-PCR kit. A second multiplex PCR round built the libraries, followed by size selection and purification. Sequencing of the libraries was done on an Illumina HiSeq2000 using paired-end 100 bp reads. The published analysis was carried out like this. SOAPnuke was used to process the raw data, with reads discarded if the reads contained adapters or uncalled bases, had a mean Phred below 15, or lacked an exact constant-primer or identifier match. High-quality paired reads were merged with COPE v1.2.5, and unique nucleotide sequences were defined as clonotypes. MiTCR v1.1 was used to align the clonotypes against IMGT TRBV, TRBD and TRBJ reference segments. The analysis included only V-J combinations with a frequency above 0.0001, which together covered around 99% of the repertoires. The TCS score was defined as F50 (clonal expansion) divided by E x V (chaos), with BLOSUM62-based TCRdist calculated between CDR3 peptides within each V-J. Welch's t-statistics and random forest reduced around 550 V-J features to about 12, which were used in a naive Bayes classifier (R e1071). Thyroid-blood repertoire similarity was quantified with the Morisita-Horn index. Using fastp at Q25 and MiXCR, TCRdb reprocessed the public reads and kept productive beta chains. Entries are consolidated by CDR3 protein sequence, retaining the most common genes and DNA. These V and J calls rely on TCRdb rather than the paper's analysis. The sample table lists roughly 800,000 distinct CDR3 sequences, over 35% of them with a count of one. Jointly, the top ten make up 7.5% to 9.5% of the sample.

V is cut by 7 bases and J by 7 bases, and the space between the germline ends is 16 bases. The CDR3 goes from the cysteine to the phenylalanine over 13 residues. Just the 39-base CDR3 DNA is kept, in frame starting at base 1. According to the germline V gene, CDR1 reads SGHTA and CDR2 reads FQGNSA. This TCR derives from a man between 18 and 35 years old with Graves' hyperthyroidism. The V and J genes are TRBV7-2 and TRBJ1-1; too little of a D gene remains to name it. The sequenced sample was blood. The CDR3 protein is CASIITYRREAFF. The bases are TGTGCCAGCATCATAACTTACCGACGTGAAGCTTTCTTT.